The 18 T cell receptor beta chains in this list originate from one sample, sequenced in a study of glioma-infiltrating T cells after dendritic cell vaccination. As for time point: after dendritic cell vaccination, including at tumor progression/relapse. The repertoire was sequenced with immunoSEQ multiplex PCR; TCRdb's copy has only in-frame clones and lacks some. The sample holds about 94,000 clones, around 80% seen once. Material: blood, obtained after dendritic cell vaccination. All receptors come from a human donor with glioblastoma.

V gene TRBV29-1 combines with J gene TRBJ2-1, with 8 bases lining up with TRBD2. Trimming removed 3 bases from V and 9 bases from J; junction bases left unmatched: 13. Looked up from germline, CDR1 is SQVTM and CDR2 is ANQGSEA. The CDR3 spans 15 residues. The CDR3 sequence is CSVDPLTSVAGEQFF. CDR3 in DNA: TGCAGCGTTGACCCCTTGACTAGCGTGGCGGGTGAGCAGTTCTTC.

This clone was picked up a small number of times. The chain combines TRBV7-3 with TRBJ2-7, with D tentatively TRBD2 (6 bases). Germline V gene lookup returns CDR1 SGHTA and CDR2 FQGTGA. V lost 1 base, J lost 5 bases, and 12 bases lay in between. The CDR3 is made up of 14 amino acids. CDR3 amino acids: CASSLSGTSNEQYF. In nucleotides, the CDR3 is TGTGCCAGCAGCTTAAGCGGGACTTCCAACGAGCAGTACTTC.

This chain joins TRBV19 and TRBJ1-3, with D uncertain. Germline loops: CDR1 LNHDA, CDR2 SQIVND (reference sequence). This CDR3 has 13 residues. Trimming took off 1 base at V and 3 bases at J, with 4 bases between the two ends. The CDR3 DNA is TGTGCCAGTAGTATAGGTCTTGGAAACACCATATATTTT. Amino acid sequence: CASSIGLGNTIYF.

The CDR3 loop is CASSEIFRGGAKETQYF. CDR3 DNA sequence: TGTGCCAGCAGTGAAATATTTCGGGGGGGGGCGAAAGAGACCCAGTACTTC. This rearrangement joins TRBV6-1 to TRBJ2-5, with TRBD2 matching 8 bases. The length of the CDR3 is 17 residues. The ends lost 2 bases at V and 3 bases at J; junction bases unmatched: 11. Germline loops: CDR1 MNHNS, CDR2 SASEGT.

This clone was counted between two and nine times. The V and J genes are TRBV19 and TRBJ1-1; D is undetermined. The CDR3 is 14 amino acids. V lost 2 bases to trimming and J lost 4 bases, with 11 bases between them. Germline CDR1 is LNHDA and CDR2 is SQIVND (reference sequence). Written as DNA, the CDR3 is TGTGCCAGTAGTATACCCGGGATAGGCACTGAAGCTTTCTTT. Protein product: CASSIPGIGTEAFF.

V and J are TRBV25-1 and TRBJ1-1; the D gene is possibly TRBD1 (6 bases). The germline CDR1 and CDR2 sequences are MGHDK and SYGVNS. The CDR3 is made up of 13 amino acids. The ends were cut back, 3 bases at V and 5 bases at J, with 10 bases in the middle. The DNA of the CDR3 is TGTGCCAGCAGTGATTGGGACATTACTGAAGCTTTCTTT. Its translation is CASSDWDITEAFF.

The gene calls are TRBV2 and TRBJ1-3, with D possibly TRBD1 on 6 matching bases. The CDR3 has 13 residues. Trimming took 7 bases from V and 3 from J, leaving 10 bases between them. The germline V gene encodes CDR1 SNHLY and CDR2 FYNNEI. Written as DNA, the CDR3 is TGTGCCAGCATAGAGGACAGTGGAAACACCATATATTTT. Protein sequence: CASIEDSGNTIYF.

The chain links TRBV19 to TRBJ1-2; 9 nucleotides match TRBD1. Per the germline V gene, CDR1 is LNHDA and CDR2 is SQIVND (reference sequence). The CDR3 length is 17 residues. J lost 4 bases, V lost 5 bases, and 14 bases had no gene match. CDR3 in DNA: TGTGCCAGTAGTCCCGGGACAGGGAAGGGGGGTTCCTATGGCTACACCTTC. Translation gives CASSPGTGKGGSYGYTF.

The V and J genes are TRBV7-3 and TRBJ2-3; 9 positions match TRBD2. Germline values: CDR1 SGHTA, CDR2 FQGTGA. CDR3 size: 15 residues. Trimming at V came to 5 bases and at J to 4 bases, leaving 7 bases not matched to a gene. CDR3 coding DNA: TGTGCCAGCAGCCCAGGACTAGCGTTCGCAGATACGCAGTATTTT. Translating it yields CASSPGLAFADTQYF.

The rearrangement uses TRBV9 and TRBJ2-1, with 11 nucleotides matching TRBD2. The CDR3 sequence is 16 residues long. With V trimmed by 0 bases and J by 6 bases, 5 bases remained unmatched. CDR1 and CDR2 from the germline V gene are SGDLS and YYNGEE. In DNA, the CDR3 is TGTGCCAGCAGCGTAGATCTCGGGACTAGCGGCAATGAGCAGTTCTTC. This codes for CASSVDLGTSGNEQFF. The full variable domain, with the rest looked up from reference TRBV9 and TRBJ2-1, is DSGVTQTPKHLITATGQRVTLRCSPRSGDLSVYWYQQSLDQGLQFLIQYYNGEERAKGNILERFSAQQFPDLHSELNLSSLELGDSALYFCASSVDLGTSGNEQFFGPGTRLTVL.

This clone was counted once. The chain carries TRBV28 and TRBJ1-2; no definite D call. This CDR3 is built from 15 residues. Trimming pared 5 bases from V and 1 base from J, leaving 14 bases between. From germline, CDR1 is MDHEN and CDR2 SYDVKM. Here the CDR3 reads CASSDLSGGNYGYTF. CDR3 DNA sequence: TGTGCCAGCAGTGACCTTTCCGGAGGTAACTATGGCTACACCTTC.

This clone was found a few times. V is TRBV7-3 and J is TRBJ1-5; D is perhaps TRBD1 (6 bases). The CDR3 spans 16 residues. Germline lookup yields CDR1 SGHTA and CDR2 FQGTGA. Trimming took 4 bases from V and 4 from J, leaving 17 bases between them. CDR3 DNA sequence: TGTGCCAGCAGCTACAGGGCACCTATCTGGAATCAGCCCCAGCATTTT. Amino acid sequence: CASSYRAPIWNQPQHF. The whole variable domain, filled in from reference TRBV7-3 and TRBJ1-5, reads GAGVSQTPSNKVTEKGKYVELRCDPISGHTALYWYRQSLGQGPEFLIYFQGTGAADDSGLPNDRFFAVRPEGSVSTLKIQRTERGDSAVYLCASSYRAPIWNQPQHFGDGTRLSIL.

The rearrangement joins TRBV6-1 to TRBJ1-3; perhaps TRBD1 as D (5 bases). The CDR3 length is 13 residues. V was clipped by 1 base and J by 15 bases, with 16 bases between them. Germline CDR1 reads MNHNS; CDR2 reads SASEGT. CDR3 bases: TGTGCCAGCAGTGAAGTCCCAGGGCGAGTCACATATTTT. Protein product: CASSEVPGRVTYF.

The chain employs TRBV6-5 and TRBJ2-3, with TRBD1 matching 9 bases. Losses at the gene ends were 6 bases for V and 6 bases for J; bases not matched to a gene: 10. Per germline, CDR1 MNHEY and CDR2 SVGAGI. This CDR3 region has 15 residues. The CDR3 sequence: CASRPPGQGFDTQYF. DNA for the CDR3: TGTGCCAGCAGACCCCCGGGACAGGGTTTCGATACGCAGTATTTT.

This clone was detected a few times. The chain links TRBV19 to TRBJ2-7; 7 bases match TRBD1. This CDR3 has 12 residues. After removal of 5 bases from V and 7 bases from J, the junction contained 5 bases not matched to a gene. Germline V gene lookup returns CDR1 LNHDA and CDR2 SQIVND (reference sequence). Written as DNA, the CDR3 is TGTGCCAGTAGTGAAGGGACAGCTGAGCAGTACTTC. Amino acids: CASSEGTAEQYF.

The J gene is TRBJ2-5, the V gene TRBV19; 7 positions match TRBD1. Unmatched junction bases numbered 7, after V lost 9 bases and J lost 3 bases. The CDR3 totals 13 residues. The germline V gene encodes CDR1 LNHDA and CDR2 SQIVND (reference sequence). The CDR3 here is CASIGDSKETQYF. The CDR3 region has the DNA TGTGCCAGCATTGGGGACAGCAAAGAGACCCAGTACTTC.

The J gene is TRBJ2-7, the V gene TRBV5-1; 11 bases fit TRBD2. V dropped 4 bases and J dropped 4; count of bases not matched to a gene: 19. The CDR3 extends over 19 amino acids. The germline CDR1 and CDR2 sequences are SGHRS and YFSETQ. This CDR3 is CASSPLVGIVAGGGYEQYF. The CDR3 coding sequence is TGCGCCAGCAGCCCCCTGGTGGGCATCGTAGCGGGAGGGGGATACGAGCAGTACTTC.

The chain employs TRBV5-1 and TRBJ2-1; the D gene is possibly TRBD1 (5 bases). CDR3 length equals 15 residues. In germline, CDR1 is SGHRS, CDR2 YFSETQ. V was trimmed by 4 bases and J by 5 bases, leaving 16 bases between them. This CDR3 is CASSLTEANHNEQFF. For the CDR3, the DNA is TGCGCCAGCAGCCTGACAGAGGCCAATCACAATGAGCAGTTCTTC.